The sequence of this T cell receptor beta chain was determined in a study of chemoradiotherapy in HPV16-positive cancers. Study-wide results and caveats: Candidate HPV-specific clones and E7-related TCR motifs grew in tumor during treatment.

Of note for this clone: Antigen specificity is unknown.

Deletions cut 1 base from V and 0 bases from J, with 10 bases between. Germline V gene lookup returns CDR1 SGHAT and CDR2 FQNNGV. The CDR3 contains 16 residues. TCRdb's table, derived via immunoSEQ multiplex PCR, lists solely in-frame clones and lacks some. The sample has some 12,000 clones, approximately 88% seen once. This chain links TRBV11-2 with TRBJ2-4; no definite D call. Here the sequenced sample was blood, taken from a patient who underwent chemoradiotherapy. The sequence derives from a human donor with HPV-associated anogenital cancer. CDR3 coding DNA: TGTGCCAGCAGCTTAGGTTTAAGTATAGCCAAAAACATTCAGTACTTC. Protein sequence: CASSLGLSIAKNIQYF. Together with reference TRBV11-2 and TRBJ2-4, the CDR3 gives the full variable domain: EAGVAQSPRYKIIEKRQSVAFWCNPISGHATLYWYQQILGQGPKLLIQFQNNGVVDDSQLPKDRFSAERLKGVDSTLKIQPAKLEDSAVYLCASSLGLSIAKNIQYFGAGTRLSVL.